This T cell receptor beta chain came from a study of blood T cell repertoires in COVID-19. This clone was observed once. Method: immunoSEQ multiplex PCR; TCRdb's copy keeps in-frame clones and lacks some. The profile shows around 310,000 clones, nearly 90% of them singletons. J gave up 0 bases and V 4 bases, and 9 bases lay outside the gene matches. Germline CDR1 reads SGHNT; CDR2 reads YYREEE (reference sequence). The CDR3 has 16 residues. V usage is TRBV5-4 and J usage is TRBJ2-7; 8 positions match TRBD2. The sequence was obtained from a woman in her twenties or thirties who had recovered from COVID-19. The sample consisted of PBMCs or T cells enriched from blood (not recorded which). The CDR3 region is CASSPPTTSVSYEQYF. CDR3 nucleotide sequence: TGTGCCAGCAGCCCCCCTACGACTAGCGTCTCCTACGAGCAGTACTTC.